This TCR beta chain was sequenced in a study of spatial heterogeneity in lung cancer. For the study at large: In tumor regions, TCR transcript counts tracked strongly with a T cell module score from matched bulk RNA-seq. Each distinct TCR and UMI combination averaged more than ten appearances in raw reads. Study-wide points: Expanded intratumoral alpha and beta TCR counts tracked tumor mutation counts.

Ten or more counts support this clonotype. Its matching antigen is unknown. Documented time point: sample taken at primary tumor resection. The CDR3 sequence is 20 residues long. The germline V gene encodes CDR1 SGHTA and CDR2 FQGNSA. V shed 7 bases and J shed 7 bases, with 37 bases lying between them. TCRdb re-derived calls from the 5' RACE reads in MiXCR, one entry per CDR3 protein. The table has 14,000 or so distinct CDR3 sequences, approximately 4.8% seen once; the top ten hold about 18%. The source material was lung tumor tissue, sampled at surgery. This clonotype was sampled from a female donor with early-stage non-small cell lung cancer. The chain joins TRBV7-2 to TRBJ2-5; D may be TRBD2 (6 bases). In nucleotides, the CDR3 is TGTGCCAGCACCTTGGGGGTAGGAGGGATAGTGACCCAGTGGATAGTGACCCAGTACTTC. Translating it yields CASTLGVGGIVTQWIVTQYF.